These 19 T cell receptor beta chains originate from one sample sequenced in a study of cytomegalovirus exposure and HLA in healthy donors (dated by TCRdb to 2017 to 2019). Libraries were prepared through the immunoSEQ multiplex PCR assay. A mixture of 60 forward primers for TCR Vbeta segments and 13 reverse primers for TCR Jbeta segments was used in the multiplex PCR. TCRdb provides this immuneACCESS table in a form limited to in-frame rearrangements. Some clones are lacking; in checked studies, under half of them reflect an unresolved V gene, and why the rest are absent is not known. The sample data list about 140,000 clones, and roughly 83% of these were observed just once. The ten most abundant clones make up 2.5% to 3.5% of the sample. Sequenced: PBMCs. These receptors all come from a female donor in good health and CMV-seronegative.

This clone was counted between two and nine times. The chain employs TRBV5-1 and TRBJ1-1, with D possibly matching TRBD1 (5 bases). CDR1 and CDR2 (germline): SGHRS, YFSETQ. The V end lost 0 bases, the J end lost 1 base, and 10 bases lay between the germline ends. The CDR3 runs to 15 residues. In DNA form, the CDR3 reads TGCGCCAGCAGCTTGGGTCAGGGCCCGAACACTGAAGCTTTCTTT. It translates to CASSLGQGPNTEAFF.

The V and J genes are TRBV5-1 and TRBJ2-5, with 10 nucleotides matching TRBD1. This CDR3 is 16 amino acids long. The germline V gene encodes CDR1 SGHRS and CDR2 YFSETQ. Trimming at V came to 2 bases and at J to 1 base, leaving 5 bases not matched to a gene. The CDR3 spells CASSFGGTGAQETQYF. CDR3 bases: TGCGCCAGCAGCTTTGGTGGGACAGGGGCCCAAGAGACCCAGTACTTC.

The chain combines TRBV6-4 with TRBJ2-1; 11 bases agree with TRBD2. The CDR3 extends over 15 amino acids. In germline, CDR1 is MRHNA, CDR2 SNTAGT. V dropped 6 bases and J dropped 10; count of bases not matched to a gene: 11. As DNA, the CDR3 is TGTGCCAGCAGCCCTCTACTAGCGGGAGCGCACGAGCAGTTCTTC. It specifies CASSPLLAGAHEQFF.

V gene TRBV4-1 combines with J gene TRBJ1-3, with D maybe TRBD1 (6 bases). The CDR3 is made up of 17 amino acids. Germline V lookup: CDR1 MGHRA, CDR2 YSYEKL. Trimming removed 3 bases at V and 8 bases at J, with 23 bases between. DNA for the CDR3: TGCGCCAGCAGCCAGATCCCTCGGGCGGGGGCAGATGACACCATATATTTT. Encoded protein: CASSQIPRAGADDTIYF.

The chain uses TRBV7-3 and TRBJ2-6; a weak D match, TRBD1 (5 bases). The CDR3 is 16 residues long. Germline assignment: CDR1 SGHTA and CDR2 FQGTGA. V was pared by 3 bases and J by 2 bases, with 11 bases between. The DNA for the CDR3 is TGTGCCAGCAGCTTTCCGACAGTAACTGGGGCCAACGTCCTGACTTTC. Its protein product is CASSFPTVTGANVLTF.

V and J are TRBV7-2 and TRBJ2-7; 14 positions match TRBD2. V lost 5 bases, J lost 2 bases, and 2 bases stayed unmatched. Germline V CDR1 and CDR2: SGHTA, FQGNSA. The CDR3 sequence is 15 residues long. The CDR3 sequence: CASSGGLAGAYEQYF. CDR3 nucleotides: TGTGCCAGCAGCGGGGGACTAGCGGGGGCCTACGAGCAGTACTTC. The entire variable domain, with the rest obtained from reference TRBV7-2 and TRBJ2-7, is as follows: GAGVSQSPSNKVTEKGKDVELRCDPISGHTALYWYRQSLGQGLEFLIYFQGNSAPDKSGLPSDRFSAERTGGSVSTLTIQRTQQEDSAVYLCASSGGLAGAYEQYFGPGTRLTVT.

The V call is TRBV13, the J call TRBJ2-3; maybe TRBD2 (7 bases). V shed 4 bases and J shed 1 base, with 12 bases lying between them. Germline V CDR1 and CDR2: PRHDT, FYEKMQ (reference sequence). There are 15 residues in the CDR3. The CDR3 DNA sequence: TGTGCCAGCAGCTCTCGAGGGGGGGGCACAGATACGCAGTATTTT. The encoded protein is CASSSRGGGTDTQYF.

The gene calls are TRBV19 and TRBJ2-3; 8 bases line up with TRBD1. J was trimmed by 8 bases and V by 7 bases; bases with no gene match: 11. The CDR3 has 14 residues. Germline loops: CDR1 LNHDA, CDR2 SQIVND (reference sequence). The CDR3 region has the DNA TGTGCCAGTACCCCCGGGACAGGATTAGGTACGCAGTATTTT. Protein: CASTPGTGLGTQYF.

The CDR3 spells CASSAPGTATGELFF. The CDR3 coding sequence is TGTGCCAGCAGCGCTCCCGGGACAGCAACCGGGGAGCTGTTTTTT. The rearrangement links TRBV7-9 to TRBJ2-2; TRBD1 matches 7 bases. Trimming at V came to 5 bases and at J to 5 bases, leaving 8 bases not matched to a gene. The CDR3 runs to 15 residues. CDR1 SEHNR and CDR2 FQNEAQ come from the germline V gene (reference sequence).

This clone has more than one count but fewer than ten. This rearrangement joins TRBV6-5 to TRBJ2-1; 10 nucleotides agree with TRBD1. Germline CDR1 MNHEY, CDR2 SVGAGI. The ends lost 0 bases at V and 6 bases at J; junction bases unmatched: 5. The CDR3 spans 16 residues. The CDR3 DNA sequence: TGTGCCAGCAGTTACTCGACCGGGACAGGGGTCAATGAGCAGTTCTTC. Its protein is CASSYSTGTGVNEQFF.

This chain connects TRBV5-6 to TRBJ2-3, with 8 bases fitting TRBD2. Losses at the gene ends were 1 base for V and 2 bases for J; bases not matched to a gene: 9. This CDR3 has 17 amino acids. Looked up from germline, CDR1 is SGHDT and CDR2 is YYEEEE. Here the CDR3 DNA reads TGTGCCAGCAGCTTGTTTCTTGGCGGGGGGTCCACAGATACGCAGTATTTT. This gives the protein CASSLFLGGGSTDTQYF.

The rearrangement uses TRBV12-5 and TRBJ2-7; 7 bases align to TRBD2. J lost 0 bases, V lost 0 bases, and 5 bases had no gene match. The germline gives CDR1 LGHNT, CDR2 FRNRAP. This CDR3 is built from 16 residues. CDR3 DNA: TGTGCTAGTGGTTTGGTTATTCGGGAGGACTCCTACGAGCAGTACTTC. Residues: CASGLVIREDSYEQYF.

The CDR3 here is CASSQQGLGTEAFF. The CDR3 bases are TGCGCCAGCAGCCAACAGGGATTAGGAACTGAAGCTTTCTTT. The chain joins TRBV4-3 to TRBJ1-1; perhaps TRBD1 as D (5 bases). CDR1 is LGHNA and CDR2 is YSLEER in the germline V gene. This CDR3 has 14 amino acids. V was cut by 2 bases and J by 5 bases, with 12 bases left in between.

The J gene is TRBJ2-2, the V gene TRBV18; 10 bases align to TRBD1. Trimming removed 6 bases from V and 3 bases from J; junction bases left unmatched: 4. This CDR3 region has 15 residues. Germline V lookup: CDR1 KGHSH, CDR2 LQKENI. CDR3 amino acids: CASSRDRGDTGELFF. The CDR3 coding sequence is TGTGCCAGCTCCCGGGACAGGGGAGACACCGGGGAGCTGTTTTTT.

V usage is TRBV6-1 and J usage is TRBJ2-7; possible D gene TRBD2, 7 bases. The CDR3 runs 16 residues. V was cut by 4 bases and J by 3 bases, with 19 bases left in between. CDR1 MNHNS and CDR2 SASEGT come from the germline V gene. The chain's CDR3 is CASSGWEHREGYEQYF. In DNA form, the CDR3 reads TGTGCCAGCAGTGGCTGGGAGCACAGGGAGGGCTACGAGCAGTACTTC.

The chain couples TRBV6-5 to TRBJ1-2; 7 bases fit TRBD1. The CDR3 is made up of 14 amino acids. The junction had 7 bases not matched to a gene; V was cut back by 6 bases and J by 3 bases. CDR1 and CDR2 (germline): MNHEY, SVGAGI. CDR3 in amino acids: CASSPVTGDYGYTF. The CDR3 DNA follows: TGTGCCAGCAGCCCGGTAACAGGGGACTATGGCTACACCTTC.

The chain has TRBV4-1 and TRBJ1-5, with 8 bases matching TRBD1. The V and J ends lost 0 bases and 6 bases, in that order; junction bases with no gene match: 4. The CDR3 is 15 amino acids. The germline V gene has CDR1 MGHRA and CDR2 YSYEKL. CDR3 residues: CASSQDRGRFQPQHF. For the CDR3, the DNA is TGCGCCAGCAGCCAAGACAGGGGGCGATTTCAGCCCCAGCATTTT.

The chain uses TRBV12-1 and TRBJ2-5; no check of the table's D call, TRBD2, against the DNA was made. The DNA end lines up better with TRBJ2-7; the J call may be wrong. TRBV12-1 is a listed pseudogene. This CDR3 has 20 amino acids. The CDR3 region is CASSSWAGTSGKGGTYEQYF. The CDR3 DNA reads TGTGCCAGCAGCTCCTGGGCCGGGACTAGCGGGAAAGGGGGAACCTACGAGCAGTACTTC.

CDR3 residues: CASSLQGYEQYF. In DNA form, the CDR3 reads TGTGCCAGCAGCCTTCAGGGTTACGAGCAGTACTTC. This chain connects TRBV14 to TRBJ2-7; D may be TRBD1 (5 bases). The V gene's germline CDR1 is SGHDN and CDR2 FVKESK. V was trimmed by 4 bases and J by 4 bases, leaving 8 bases between them. This CDR3 comprises 12 residues.